The clone carrying this T cell receptor beta chain was detected a few times. TCR beta CDR3 regions were amplified from RNA. The TCR CDR3 first-round RT-PCR relied on the HTBI primer set. MiXCR, applied by TCRdb to the multiplex PCR reads, yields one record per CDR3 protein. The repertoire consists of hundreds of thousands of distinct CDR3 sequences, with about 45% occurring once and the leading ten covering more than 7%. The data were obtained in a study of T cells in Graves' hyperthyroidism and ophthalmopathy. V trimming: 8 bases; J trimming: 0 bases; junction bases outside the gene matches: 1. The germline CDR1 and CDR2 sequences are SNHLY and FYNNEI. The CDR3 is 14 residues long.

The material sequenced was peripheral blood or thyroid tissue (not recorded which). The source of this sequence is an adult man with Graves' disease, either hyperthyroidism or ophthalmopathy (not recorded which). The chain joins TRBV2 to TRBJ1-6; TRBD1 agrees at 7 bases. CDR3 DNA sequence: TGTGCCAGCGGGGACAGCTCCTATAATTCACCCCTCCACTTT. Translation gives CASGDSSYNSPLHF.